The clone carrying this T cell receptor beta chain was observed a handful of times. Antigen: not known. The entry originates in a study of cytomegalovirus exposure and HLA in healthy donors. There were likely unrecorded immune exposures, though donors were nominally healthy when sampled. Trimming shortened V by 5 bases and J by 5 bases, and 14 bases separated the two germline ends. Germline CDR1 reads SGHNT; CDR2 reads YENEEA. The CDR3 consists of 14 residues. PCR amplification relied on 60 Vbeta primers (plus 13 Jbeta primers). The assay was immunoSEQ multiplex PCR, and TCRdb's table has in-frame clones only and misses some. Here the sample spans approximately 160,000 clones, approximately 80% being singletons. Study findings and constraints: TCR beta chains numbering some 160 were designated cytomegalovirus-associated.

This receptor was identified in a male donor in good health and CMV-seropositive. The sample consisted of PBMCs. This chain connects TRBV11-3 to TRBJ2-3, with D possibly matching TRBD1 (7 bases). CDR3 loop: CASSMRDSLDTQYF. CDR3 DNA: TGTGCCAGCAGCATGCGGGACAGCTTAGATACGCAGTATTTT.